Described below is a single T cell receptor (beta chain) sequence and its context. Which antigen it targets is not known. Base qualities are missing; no much larger clone stands one base away. At the junction V is shortened by 1 base and J by 9 bases, with 13 bases in between. Reading the germline V gene gives CDR1 SGHDN and CDR2 FVKESK. The CDR3 starts with the cysteine, ends with the phenylalanine, and has 13 residues. Of the read, only the CDR3 DNA is kept; its 39 bases are in frame from base 1. The immunoSEQ Assay, a bias-controlled multiplex PCR, was used to amplify TCRbeta CDR3 regions from genomic DNA. The paper's data handling went like this. Within the assay, amplification of reference gene primers was used to estimate how many nucleated cells each sample contained. To quantify the absolute abundance of each unique TCRbeta CDR3 rearrangement, sequence reads were collapsed and filtered. For each sample, productive Simpson clonality was calculated as the square root of Simpson's diversity index across productive rearrangements. TCRdb provides this immuneACCESS table in a form limited to in-frame rearrangements. Some clones are lacking; in checked studies, under half of them reflect an unresolved V gene, and why the rest are absent is not known. V and J calls and clone size are copied from that table; D and trimming were computed from the DNA. Present in this sample are about 64,000 clones, over 75% of which were seen just once. Of the sample, 43% is held by the ten largest clones.

In Seattle, one collaborating source enrolled patients while the infection was active and tracked those patients longitudinally over the course of disease. Collaborating institutions collected whole blood in K2EDTA tubes following their own protocols. For TCRbeta analysis, collaborator samples were shipped as frozen whole blood, as isolated PBMCs, or as DNA extracted from either sample type. The source of the sample is a study of blood T cell repertoires in COVID-19 (dated by TCRdb to 2019 to 2021). Regarding the complete study: Collaborator samples came from the United States, Italy and Spain and covered acute and convalescent phases of COVID-19. A de-identified subject ID, COVID-19 status, age in years and sex were almost always included in the sample metadata. Where available, HLA class I and class II types were obtained from metadata supplied by the sample provider rather than from assay-based typing. Deeply sampled blood TCRbeta repertoires from subjects exposed to, actively infected with, or recovered from COVID-19 were included in the dataset. The samples were drawn from two sources: the first 160 participants of the ongoing ImmuneRACE study, and 1,254 subjects contributed by 6 global collaborators. The material from the prospective study consisted of cDNA or gDNA derived from T cells, B-cell-depleted T cells, or PBMCs. A freely available public database, intended as a resource for researchers studying the immune response to SARS-CoV-2, is where the repertoires were released. Results and caveats for the whole study, not just this receptor: The quantity of clinical and demographic metadata differed by source and by participant and was supplied without curation.

The V gene is TRBV14 and the J gene is TRBJ2-7; the D gene cannot be resolved reliably. The sequencing sample was made of peripheral blood. The clonotype was recovered from a woman in her sixties with COVID-19, enrolled during active disease. The CDR3 region has the sequence CASSQGWAFGQYF. The DNA sequence follows: TGTGCCAGCAGCCAAGGGTGGGCATTCGGGCAGTACTTC. Outside the CDR3, residues come from the reference TRBV14 and TRBJ2-7 proteins, so the full variable domain is: EAGVTQFPSHSVIEKGQTVTLRCDPISGHDNLYWYRRVMGKEIKFLLHFVKESKQDESGMPNNRFLAERTGGTYSTLKVQPAELEDSGVYFCASSQGWAFGQYFGPGTRLTVT.